This T cell receptor beta chain was identified during a study of cytomegalovirus exposure and HLA in healthy donors. Overall study results and limits: Associated with cytomegalovirus, according to the listing, were 164 TCR beta chains.

The trim removed 4 bases at V and 7 bases at J, leaving 13 bases unmatched. The germline gives CDR1 SGHVS, CDR2 FNYEAQ. This CDR3 is built from 17 residues. Comment on this clone: What it binds is not known.

This PCR relied on a set of 60 Vbeta primers and 13 Jbeta primers. Repertoires were generated with immunoSEQ multiplex PCR, while TCRdb's copy carries only in-frame clones and drops some. Among approximately 170,000 clones listed, 65% to 90% were seen once. Sequenced input: PBMCs. The chain couples TRBV7-6 to TRBJ2-2, with 9 bases fitting TRBD2. The TCR originated in a human donor in good health. This chain's CDR3 is CASSYSPGGGEVGELFF. CDR3 DNA: TGTGCCAGCAGCTATTCCCCCGGCGGGGGGGAGGTCGGGGAGCTGTTTTTT. The full variable domain, with the rest looked up from reference TRBV7-6 and TRBJ2-2, is GAGVSQSPRYKVTKRGQDVALRCDPISGHVSLYWYRQALGQGPEFLTYFNYEAQQDKSGLPNDRFSAERPEGSISTLTIQRTEQRDSAMYRCASSYSPGGGEVGELFFGEGSRLTVL.